What follows is one T cell receptor (beta chain) and its context. The data are from a study of blood T cell repertoires in COVID-19. Sequencing was performed with immunoSEQ multiplex PCR; in TCRdb, only in-frame clones are kept and a portion is missing. The sample lists 190,000 or so clones; 85% were seen once. The V and J ends lost 4 bases and 7 bases, in that order; junction bases with no gene match: 8. Looked up from germline, CDR1 is MNHEY and CDR2 is SVGAGI. This CDR3 has 15 amino acids. The receptor was derived from a middle-aged man who had recovered from COVID-19. Material for sequencing was PBMCs or T cells enriched from blood (not recorded which). This sequence joins TRBV6-5 and TRBJ2-1, with 9 nucleotides matching TRBD1. As DNA, the CDR3 is TGTGCCAGCAGTTCCTACAGGGGGCCTGGTAATGAGCAGTTCTTC. Amino acid sequence: CASSSYRGPGNEQFF.